The 29 T cell receptor beta chains below were found in one sample sequenced in a study of beta chain features in type 1 diabetes. What was sequenced were expressed TCRB transcripts, since all of the isolated RNA had been reverse transcribed. Libraries were prepared by immunoSEQ multiplex PCR; TCRdb keeps only in-frame clonotypes and omits some of them. This sample yields 250,000 to 300,000 clones, of which under 8.5% are seen a single time; roughly 1% belongs to the top ten. Material: central memory CD4+ T cells from blood. Receptors originate from a woman aged 18-29 years in good health.

The chain couples TRBV18 to TRBJ2-6; 11 bases map to TRBD2. V was pared by 3 bases and J by 4 bases, with 8 bases of the junction left unmatched. Per the germline V gene, CDR1 is KGHSH and CDR2 is LQKENI. This CDR3 spans 18 amino acids. The CDR3 sequence: CASSPALAGGSGANVLTF. The CDR3 nucleotides are TGTGCCAGCTCACCGGCCCTAGCGGGAGGCTCAGGGGCCAACGTCCTGACTTTC.

This sequence joins TRBV19 and TRBJ1-1; TRBD1 agrees at 10 bases. This CDR3 contains 16 residues. Germline V lookup: CDR1 LNHDA, CDR2 SQIVND (reference sequence). Unmatched junction bases numbered 11, after V lost 6 bases and J lost 4 bases. The CDR3 DNA follows: TGTGCCAGTAGGCCGGGACAGGGGAGGAGAAGCACTGAAGCTTTCTTT. This translates into CASRPGQGRRSTEAFF.

The rearrangement joins TRBV7-2 to TRBJ2-5, with a possible D match to TRBD2 (7 bases). Germline CDR1 reads SGHTA; CDR2 reads FQGNSA. The CDR3 runs 14 residues. The ends were cut back, 1 base at V and 4 bases at J, with 10 bases in the middle. The CDR3 coding sequence is TGTGCCAGCAGCTTAGTGGGGGGGGCAGAGACCCAGTACTTC. Translation: CASSLVGGAETQYF.

This clone was seen a few times. The gene calls are TRBV11-3 and TRBJ1-1; 7 bases fit TRBD1. The germline V gene has CDR1 SGHNT and CDR2 YENEEA. This CDR3 has 13 amino acids. V shed 4 bases and J 3 bases; nucleotides not matched to a gene: 2. DNA for the CDR3: TGTGCCAGCAGCTCACAGGGGTACACTGAAGCTTTCTTT. It encodes CASSSQGYTEAFF.

V is TRBV5-1 and J is TRBJ2-3; D is unresolved. The CDR3 runs to 13 residues. V was cut by 7 bases and J by 0 bases, with 9 bases left in between. The germline V gene encodes CDR1 SGHRS and CDR2 YFSETQ. This CDR3 reads CASGPLSTDTQYF. The CDR3 nucleotides are TGCGCCAGCGGACCTTTAAGCACAGATACGCAGTATTTT.

This clone has only a few counts. The genes are TRBV6-6 and TRBJ1-2, with TRBD1 as a possible D gene (5 bases). This CDR3 has 13 residues. Germline CDR1 reads MNHNY; CDR2 reads SVGAGI (reference sequence). V was cut by 11 bases and J by 6 bases, with 19 bases left in between. The CDR3 DNA follows: TGTGCCTCCAGGGCTCGGGTGTATGATGGCTACACCTTC. It codes for CASRARVYDGYTF.

This clone occurred once. The J gene is TRBJ2-2, the V gene TRBV5-1; D possibly corresponds to TRBD1 (6 bases). The CDR3 has 16 residues. Per the germline V gene, CDR1 is SGHRS and CDR2 is YFSETQ. The germline V and J ends were trimmed by 3 bases and 4 bases, with 16 bases remaining between them. The CDR3 bases are TGCGCCAGCAGCTCACGGACGGGGACAAGCACCGGGGAGCTGTTTTTT. As protein: CASSSRTGTSTGELFF.

CDR3 in DNA: TGCGCCAGCAGCCAAGATGGACTAGCCAACAATGAGCAGTTCTTC. Translation: CASSQDGLANNEQFF. This chain connects TRBV4-3 to TRBJ2-1; 8 bases map to TRBD2. V was clipped by 0 bases and J by 5 bases; unmatched bases: 3. This CDR3 contains 15 residues. CDR1 LGHNA and CDR2 YSLEER come from the germline V gene.

This clone was seen a few times. CDR3 in amino acids: CASRLADSPLHF. In nucleotides, the CDR3 is TGTGCCAGCAGACTGGCGGATTCACCCCTCCACTTT. The genes are TRBV6-1 and TRBJ1-6; D not resolved. The V gene lost 6 bases and the J gene lost 8 bases, with 8 bases spanning the gap. The CDR3 totals 12 residues. Germline CDR1 reads MNHNS; CDR2 reads SASEGT.

This clone has more than one count but fewer than ten. This rearrangement joins TRBV4-2 to TRBJ1-5; the D is unclear. V gave up 5 bases and J gave up 0 bases, with 8 bases separating them. The CDR3 length is 14 residues. Germline-derived CDR1 and CDR2 are LGHNA and YNFKEQ. The CDR3 sequence: CASSGDNSNQPQHF. Here the CDR3 DNA reads TGTGCCAGCAGCGGGGATAATAGCAATCAGCCCCAGCATTTT.

A few counts support this clone. The chain's CDR3 is CSALGREFGEQYV. DNA of the CDR3: TGCAGCGCTCTGGGACGGGAGTTTGGCGAGCAGTACGTC. The chain is built from TRBV29-1 and TRBJ2-7; tentative D call: TRBD2 (6 bases). CDR3 length: 13 residues. Germline-derived CDR1 and CDR2 are SQVTM and ANQGSEA. Between the trimmed V and J ends, which lost 7 bases and 6 bases, there was a span of 19 bases.

This sequence joins TRBV5-1 and TRBJ1-1; tentative D call: TRBD1 (6 bases). This CDR3 comprises 13 residues. V gave up 4 bases and J gave up 1 base, with 8 bases separating them. Per the germline V gene, CDR1 is SGHRS and CDR2 is YFSETQ. CDR3 region: CASSETGNTEAFF. The CDR3 coding sequence is TGCGCCAGCAGCGAGACAGGGAACACTGAAGCTTTCTTT.

The table lists this clone with many counts. J is TRBJ2-7 and V is TRBV25-1; perhaps D is TRBD1 or TRBD2 (6 bases each). The germline V and J ends were trimmed by 7 bases and 2 bases, with 12 bases remaining between them. Germline V CDR1 and CDR2: MGHDK, SYGVNS. The CDR3 covers 13 residues. CDR3 region: CASTRGGPYEQYF. For the CDR3, the DNA is TGTGCCAGCACTCGAGGGGGGCCCTACGAGCAGTACTTC.

This chain joins TRBV7-3 and TRBJ1-1; D possibly corresponds to TRBD1 (5 bases). The CDR3 consists of 13 residues. V lost 1 base and J lost 4, with 7 bases in between. CDR1 is SGHTA, CDR2 FQGTGA, per germline. As DNA, the CDR3 is TGTGCCAGCAGCTTAAAAGGGACCACTGAAGCTTTCTTT. It encodes CASSLKGTTEAFF.

The rearrangement joins TRBV6-1 to TRBJ1-5; no reliable D call. Germline V gives CDR1 MNHNS, CDR2 SASEGT. Trimming pared 10 bases from V and 3 bases from J, leaving 16 bases between. CDR3 length: 14 amino acids. This CDR3 is CANAKRGPNQPQHF. As DNA, the CDR3 is TGTGCCAACGCGAAACGAGGGCCCAATCAGCCCCAGCATTTT.

J is TRBJ1-5 and V is TRBV4-2; D ambiguous. V was shortened by 1 base and J by 5 bases, with 12 bases between the two germline ends. The CDR3 covers 15 residues. Germline V gene data show CDR1 as LGHNA and CDR2 as YNFKEQ. CDR3 loop: CASSQGHSPDQPQHF. The CDR3 DNA reads as TGTGCCAGCAGCCAAGGGCATAGCCCAGATCAGCCCCAGCATTTT.

This clone showed up just a few times. The J gene is TRBJ2-3, the V gene TRBV18, with 7 bases aligning to TRBD1. The CDR3 is made up of 13 amino acids. From germline, CDR1 is KGHSH and CDR2 LQKENI. V lost 4 bases, J lost 5 bases, and 3 bases stayed unmatched. In nucleotides, the CDR3 is TGTGCCAGCTCACTCACAGGGGTAGATACGCAGTATTTT. Translating gives CASSLTGVDTQYF.

This clone was counted only a few times. The chain recombines TRBV21-1 with TRBJ2-7; TRBD1 was called by the table and not checked on the DNA. TRBV21-1 is deemed a pseudogene. The CDR3 is 14 amino acids. CDR3: CASSNRDRAAEQYV. CDR3 in DNA: TGTGCCAGCAGCAACCGGGACAGGGCAGCCGAGCAGTACGTC.

This clone has just a few counts. The chain is built from TRBV4-3 and TRBJ2-1; D is uncertain. The CDR3 spans 16 residues. The ends were cut back, 1 base at V and 2 bases at J, with 12 bases in the middle. CDR1 and CDR2 (germline): LGHNA, YSLEER. The CDR3 DNA sequence: TGCGCCAGCAGCCAAGGAGCGACTGGGACCTACAATGAGCAGTTCTTC. Residues: CASSQGATGTYNEQFF.

The CDR3 sequence is CASSVLGAAPGNTIYF. For the CDR3, the DNA is TGTGCCAGCAGCGTTCTCGGGGCCGCTCCCGGAAACACCATATATTTT. The V and J genes are TRBV9 and TRBJ1-3, with a tentative D call TRBD1 (5 bases). The CDR3 is 16 amino acids. Per germline, CDR1 SGDLS and CDR2 YYNGEE. The V end lost 2 bases, the J end lost 4 bases, and 16 bases lay between the germline ends. The full variable domain, with the rest looked up from reference TRBV9 and TRBJ1-3, is DSGVTQTPKHLITATGQRVTLRCSPRSGDLSVYWYQQSLDQGLQFLIQYYNGEERAKGNILERFSAQQFPDLHSELNLSSLELGDSALYFCASSVLGAAPGNTIYFGEGSWLTVV.

The CDR3 loop is CASTLDSRGATGELFF. CDR3 nucleotides: TGTGCCAGCACCTTAGACTCACGCGGTGCCACCGGGGAGCTGTTTTTT. The V gene is TRBV9, the J gene TRBJ2-2, with unresolved D. Germline V gene lookup returns CDR1 SGDLS and CDR2 YYNGEE. This CDR3 is built from 16 residues. Trimming pared 6 bases from V and 4 bases from J, leaving 19 bases between.

The rearrangement uses TRBV2 and TRBJ2-1; D might be TRBD2 (5 bases). This CDR3 spans 13 amino acids. V was pared by 3 bases and J by 4 bases, with 7 bases between. The V gene's germline CDR1 is SNHLY and CDR2 FYNNEI. CDR3 region: CASSDGKYNEQFF. Here the CDR3 DNA reads TGTGCCAGCAGTGACGGGAAGTACAATGAGCAGTTCTTC.

In this sample, this clone turned up a few times. The chain employs TRBV2 and TRBJ2-4; no reliable D call. Germline V CDR1 and CDR2: SNHLY, FYNNEI. CDR3 length equals 13 residues. Trimming removed 4 bases from V and 1 base from J, with 5 bases in between. This CDR3 is CASSVTAKNIQYF. The CDR3 DNA reads as TGTGCCAGCAGTGTAACCGCCAAAAACATTCAGTACTTC.

This chain's CDR3 is CASSFFSLKETQYF. Here the CDR3 DNA reads TGTGCCAGCAGCTTTTTCTCGCTAAAAGAGACCCAGTACTTC. This chain connects TRBV7-9 to TRBJ2-5; D not resolved. The CDR3 runs to 14 residues. CDR1 and CDR2 from the germline V gene are SEHNR and FQNEAQ (reference sequence). V gave up 3 bases and J gave up 3 bases, with 11 bases separating them.

The chain couples TRBV9 to TRBJ1-5; no clear D gene. The length of the CDR3 is 13 residues. V gave up 4 bases and J gave up 9 bases, with 14 bases separating them. Germline CDR1 and CDR2: SGDLS and YYNGEE. The CDR3 loop reads CASSRTGNRPQHF. The CDR3 DNA is TGTGCCAGCAGCCGGACCGGGAATAGGCCCCAGCATTTT.

This clone has just a few counts. Other DNA sequences of this sample code for an identical CDR3. The chain employs TRBV9 and TRBJ1-4; TRBD1 matches 10 bases. CDR1 is SGDLS, CDR2 YYNGEE, per germline. The ends lost 4 bases at V and 5 bases at J; junction bases unmatched: 2. This CDR3 has 14 residues. CDR3 nucleotides: TGTGCCAGCAGCAGGACAGGGGGAAATGAAAAACTGTTTTTT. It codes for CASSRTGGNEKLFF. Combining the CDR3 with reference TRBV9 and TRBJ1-4 gives the whole variable domain DSGVTQTPKHLITATGQRVTLRCSPRSGDLSVYWYQQSLDQGLQFLIQYYNGEERAKGNILERFSAQQFPDLHSELNLSSLELGDSALYFCASSRTGGNEKLFFGSGTQLSVL.

A few counts support this clone. This chain links TRBV25-1 with TRBJ2-3, with D perhaps given as TRBD1 or TRBD2 (5 bases each). The CDR3 is 14 amino acids. V was trimmed by 8 bases and J by 1 base, leaving 13 bases between them. Germline V gives CDR1 MGHDK, CDR2 SYGVNS. CDR3 loop: CASRGLWGTDTQYF. CDR3 DNA sequence: TGTGCCAGCCGGGGCCTATGGGGCACAGATACGCAGTATTTT.

This clone was counted between two and nine times. The chain links TRBV5-4 to TRBJ1-2; 10 bases are a match to TRBD1. From germline, CDR1 is SGHNT and CDR2 YYREEE (reference sequence). J was trimmed by 2 bases and V by 4 bases; bases with no gene match: 5. This CDR3 spans 15 amino acids. Here the CDR3 DNA reads TGTGCCAGCAGCCCCCGGGACAGGGGAAACTATGGCTACACCTTC. Translated: CASSPRDRGNYGYTF.

There are a few counts of this clone. The gene calls are TRBV4-2 and TRBJ1-1; D remains ambiguous. Trimming removed 0 bases from V and 6 bases from J, with 8 bases in between. CDR1 and CDR2 (germline): LGHNA, YNFKEQ. This CDR3 comprises 13 residues. The CDR3 region is CASSQDWAAEAFF. CDR3 DNA sequence: TGTGCCAGCAGCCAAGATTGGGCAGCTGAAGCTTTCTTT.